This is a list of T cell receptor beta chains from one sample in a study of blood T cell repertoires in COVID-19. The repertoire was sequenced with immunoSEQ multiplex PCR; TCRdb's copy has only in-frame clones and lacks some. In the table there are about 79,000 clones, around nine tenths of which are singletons. The sequenced sample consisted of peripheral blood. The receptors shown here come from a man between 65 and 79 years old with active or convalescent COVID-19. Both conserved end residues are part of each CDR3. D genes are given only for firm matches. Clone size is shown for a subset of rows, as once, few, many or a class of expanded clone.

11	-	TRBJ1-2	TRBV18	-	CASSTSESYTF	TGTGCCAGCTCTACCTCGGAGTCCTACACCTTC
14	once	TRBJ1-5	TRBV27	-	CASSLKGGHQPQHF	TGTGCCAGCAGTTTAAAAGGAGGACATCAGCCCCAGCATTTT
13	few	TRBJ2-2	TRBV4-1	-	CASSQDERGELFF	TGCGCCAGCAGCCAAGATGAGAGGGGGGAGCTGTTTTTT
14	-	TRBJ1-4	TRBV28	-	CASSLIQGREKLFF	TGTGCCAGCAGTTTAATACAGGGACGGGAAAAACTGTTTTTT
13	-	TRBJ1-5	TRBV6-5	-	CASIAGGPGYLHF	TGTGCCAGCATAGCGGGGGGCCCCGGATATTTGCATTTT
15	once	TRBJ2-7	TRBV19	TRBD2	CASSPGLAGRGEQYF	TGTGCCAGTAGCCCCGGACTAGCGGGAAGGGGAGAGCAGTACTTC
17	-	TRBJ2-2	TRBV5-1	-	CASSPLAGSTNTGELFF	TGCGCCAGCAGCCCCCTGGCGGGGTCCACGAACACCGGGGAGCTGTTTTTT
15	once	TRBJ1-1	TRBV19	TRBD1	CASSIVGQGPTEAFF	TGTGCCAGTAGTATAGTGGGACAGGGGCCCACTGAAGCTTTCTTT
15	once	TRBJ2-2	TRBV25-1	-	CASSEQQGNTGELFF	TGTGCCAGCAGTGAACAACAGGGAAACACCGGGGAGCTGTTTTTT
14	-	TRBJ2-2	TRBV6-2/TRBV6-3	TRBD1	CASSLQGAIGELFF	TGTGCCAGCAGCCTACAGGGGGCAATCGGGGAGCTGTTTTTT
12	once	TRBJ2-7	TRBV7-9	-	CASSLVVYEQYF	TGTGCCAGCAGCCTAGTAGTCTACGAGCAGTACTTC
16	once	TRBJ2-6	TRBV6-4	-	CASSEHGSSGANVLTF	TGTGCCAGCAGTGAACACGGGAGTTCTGGGGCCAACGTCCTGACTTTC
15	once	TRBJ2-1	TRBV6-2/TRBV6-3	TRBD2	CASSSGTSGYNEQFF	TGTGCCAGCAGTTCCGGGACTAGCGGCTACAATGAGCAGTTCTTC
15	-	TRBJ1-2	TRBV28	-	CASSSPDRWSYGYTF	TGTGCCAGCAGTTCCCCGGACAGATGGTCCTATGGCTACACCTTC
16	-	TRBJ1-6	TRBV10-3	TRBD1	CAIRGTGNSYNSPLHF	TGTGCCATCAGAGGGACAGGGAACTCCTATAATTCACCCCTCCACTTT
14	-	TRBJ2-5	TRBV19	TRBD2	CASSRTSSQETQYF	TGTGCCAGTAGCCGGACTAGCAGCCAAGAGACCCAGTACTTC
18	-	TRBJ1-1	TRBV23-1	-	CASSQSPGESPLNTEAFF	TGCGCCAGCAGTCAATCCCCCGGGGAATCCCCTCTAAACACTGAAGCTTTCTTT
13	-	TRBJ1-3	TRBV24-1	-	CATSAVNGNTIYF	TGTGCCACCAGTGCGGTTAACGGAAACACCATATATTTT
15	once	TRBJ1-3	TRBV7-3	-	CASSLGPNVGNTIYF	TGTGCCAGCAGCTTAGGCCCCAACGTGGGAAACACCATATATTTT
14	once	TRBJ1-1	TRBV18	TRBD1	CASSPSTGATEAFF	TGTGCCAGCTCACCCTCAACAGGGGCCACTGAAGCTTTCTTT
16	-	TRBJ1-1	TRBV11-1	TRBD1	CASSQKRTGGDTEAFF	TGTGCCAGCAGCCAGAAGAGGACAGGGGGGGACACTGAAGCTTTCTTT
16	-	TRBJ2-3	TRBV5-1	-	CASSLDRAGGTDTQYF	TGCGCCAGCAGCTTGGACAGGGCGGGAGGCACAGATACGCAGTATTTT
14	-	TRBJ1-2	TRBV4-2	-	CASSQEGSYYGYTF	TGTGCCAGCAGCCAAGAGGGCAGCTACTATGGCTACACCTTC
14	-	TRBJ1-3	TRBV19	TRBD1	CASNAGQGAGTIYF	TGTGCCAGTAACGCCGGACAGGGGGCCGGCACCATATATTTT
16	-	TRBJ1-4	TRBV5-6	-	CASSSRGLGGNEKLFF	TGTGCCAGCAGCTCCAGGGGATTAGGTGGTAATGAAAAACTGTTTTTT
12	-	TRBJ2-1	TRBV12-5	-	CASGLGPREQFF	TGTGCTAGTGGTTTGGGCCCACGGGAGCAGTTCTTC
16	-	TRBJ2-2	TRBV9	TRBD2	CASSVGLAGASGELFF	TGTGCCAGCAGCGTGGGACTAGCGGGAGCTTCGGGGGAGCTGTTTTTT
12	-	TRBJ1-1	TRBV3-1/TRBV3-2	-	CASSQENREAFF	TGTGCCAGCAGCCAAGAAAACAGGGAAGCTTTCTTT
12	-	TRBJ2-7	TRBV5-1	-	CASSLGANQQYF	TGCGCCAGCAGCTTGGGGGCAAACCAGCAGTACTTC
11	-	TRBJ2-7	TRBV28	-	CASRRTYEQYF	TGTGCCAGCAGGCGAACCTACGAGCAGTACTTC
13	once	TRBJ1-1	TRBV11-2	TRBD1	CASSLDWGQQAFF	TGTGCCAGCAGCTTAGATTGGGGACAGCAGGCTTTCTTT
12	-	TRBJ2-3	TRBV5-4	-	CASSLDSNTQYF	TGTGCCAGCAGCTTGGACAGTAATACGCAGTATTTT
14	-	TRBJ1-5	TRBV3-1/TRBV3-2	TRBD1	CASSPGTGRQPQHF	TGTGCCAGCAGCCCTGGGACAGGGCGTCAGCCCCAGCATTTT
14	-	TRBJ2-2	TRBV6-1	-	CASSESWNTGELFF	TGTGCCAGCAGTGAATCGTGGAACACCGGGGAGCTGTTTTTT
16	-	TRBJ2-6	TRBV2	-	CARSAVGSSGANVLTF	TGTGCCAGGTCCGCTGTGGGGAGCTCTGGGGCCAACGTCCTGACTTTC
16	-	TRBJ1-6	TRBV6-1	-	CASSVQMGARNSPLHF	TGTGCCAGCAGTGTCCAAATGGGGGCCCGTAATTCACCCCTCCACTTT
14	-	TRBJ2-2	TRBV14	-	CASKLGASGGELFF	TGTGCCAGCAAACTGGGGGCCAGTGGCGGGGAGCTGTTTTTT
15	-	TRBJ2-1	TRBV6-6	-	CASSFRRESYNEQFF	TGTGCCAGCAGTTTTCGGCGGGAATCCTACAATGAGCAGTTCTTC
14	-	TRBJ1-6	TRBV5-1	-	CASSTGQTESPLHF	TGCGCCAGCAGCACAGGACAGACAGAGTCACCCCTCCACTTT
14	-	TRBJ2-7	TRBV18	-	CASSPLGQGYEQYF	TGTGCCAGCTCACCACTAGGGCAGGGCTACGAGCAGTACTTC
13	-	TRBJ2-7	TRBV29-1	-	CSVVEGGFYEQYF	TGCAGCGTTGTGGAGGGAGGCTTCTACGAGCAGTACTTC
15	few	TRBJ2-7	TRBV5-1	TRBD1	CASSHRDRGPNEQYF	TGCGCCAGCAGCCACCGGGACAGGGGGCCGAACGAGCAGTACTTC
15	-	TRBJ2-3	TRBV5-1	TRBD1	CASRARDREADTQYF	TGCGCCAGCAGAGCCCGGGACAGGGAGGCAGATACGCAGTATTTT
15	-	TRBJ2-1	TRBV6-5	TRBD1	CASRLTGGIYNEQFF	TGTGCCAGCAGATTGACAGGGGGCATTTACAATGAGCAGTTCTTC
15	-	TRBJ1-5	TRBV30	TRBD1	CAWSERGLPLQPQHF	TGTGCCTGGAGTGAGAGGGGGCTCCCTCTTCAGCCCCAGCATTTT
13	-	TRBJ2-5	TRBV4-1	-	CASSRGTQGTQYF	TGCGCCAGCAGCCGTGGGACTCAGGGGACCCAGTACTTC
15	-	TRBJ1-3	TRBV6-5	TRBD1	CASSLDRGLGNTIYF	TGTGCCAGCAGTTTAGACAGGGGACTCGGAAACACCATATATTTT
15	-	TRBJ1-4	TRBV28	TRBD1	CASSFLQGGGEKLFF	TGTGCCAGCAGTTTCCTACAGGGGGGAGGCGAAAAACTGTTTTTT
18	-	TRBJ2-5	TRBV30	TRBD2	CAWSQRLAGGLGKETQYF	TGTGCCTGGAGCCAACGGTTAGCGGGAGGGCTTGGTAAGGAGACCCAGTACTTC
15	-	TRBJ1-5	TRBV28	-	CASSHRLTQSQPQHF	TGTGCCAGCAGTCATCGATTGACACAGAGTCAGCCCCAGCATTTT
18	-	TRBJ2-6	TRBV5-1	-	CASSLSGGTGSGANVLTF	TGCGCCAGCAGCTTGTCCGGGGGGACAGGATCTGGGGCCAACGTCCTGACTTTC
13	once	TRBJ2-7	TRBV28	TRBD1	CASSKQGPYEQYF	TGTGCCAGCAGTAAACAGGGGCCCTACGAGCAGTACTTC
15	once	TRBJ2-2	TRBV3-1/TRBV3-2	-	CASSQDQAGHRELFF	TGTGCCAGCAGCCAAGATCAGGCGGGGCACCGGGAGCTGTTTTTT